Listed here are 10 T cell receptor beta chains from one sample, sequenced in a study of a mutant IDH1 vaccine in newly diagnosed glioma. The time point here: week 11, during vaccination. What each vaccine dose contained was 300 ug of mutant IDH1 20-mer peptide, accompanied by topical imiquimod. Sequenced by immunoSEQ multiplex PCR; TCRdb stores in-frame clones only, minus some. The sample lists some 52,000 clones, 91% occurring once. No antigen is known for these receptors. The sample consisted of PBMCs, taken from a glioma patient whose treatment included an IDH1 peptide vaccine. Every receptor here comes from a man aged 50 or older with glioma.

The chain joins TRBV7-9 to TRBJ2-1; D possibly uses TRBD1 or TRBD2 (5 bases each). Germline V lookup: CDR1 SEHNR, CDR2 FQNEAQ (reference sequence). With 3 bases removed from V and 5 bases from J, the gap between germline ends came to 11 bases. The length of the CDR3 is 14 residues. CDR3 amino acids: CASSFETGHNEQFF. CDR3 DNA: TGTGCCAGCAGCTTTGAGACGGGACACAATGAGCAGTTCTTC.

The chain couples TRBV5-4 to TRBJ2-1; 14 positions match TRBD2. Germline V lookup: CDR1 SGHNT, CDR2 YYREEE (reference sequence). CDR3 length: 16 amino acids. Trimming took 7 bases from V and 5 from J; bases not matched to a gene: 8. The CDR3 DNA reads TGTGCCAGCCAAGGACTAGCGGGAGGTATAAACAATGAGCAGTTCTTC. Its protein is CASQGLAGGINNEQFF.

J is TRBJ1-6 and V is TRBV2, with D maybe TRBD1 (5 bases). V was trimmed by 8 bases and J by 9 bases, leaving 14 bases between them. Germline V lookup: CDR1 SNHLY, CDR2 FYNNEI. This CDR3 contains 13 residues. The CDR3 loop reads CASGGALRSPLHF. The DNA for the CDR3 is TGTGCCAGCGGAGGGGCGCTACGTTCACCCCTCCACTTT.

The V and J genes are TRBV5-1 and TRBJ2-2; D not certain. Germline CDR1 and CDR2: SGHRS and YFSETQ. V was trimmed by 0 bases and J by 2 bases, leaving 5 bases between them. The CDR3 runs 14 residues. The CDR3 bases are TGCGCCAGCAGCTTGGCCTCTAACACCGGGGAGCTGTTTTTT. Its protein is CASSLASNTGELFF.

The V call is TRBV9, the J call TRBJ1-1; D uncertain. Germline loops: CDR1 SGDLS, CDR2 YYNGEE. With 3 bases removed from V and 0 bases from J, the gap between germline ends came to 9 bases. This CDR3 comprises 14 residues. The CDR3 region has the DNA TGTGCCAGCAGCGGCAATACAGTGAACACTGAAGCTTTCTTT. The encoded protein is CASSGNTVNTEAFF.

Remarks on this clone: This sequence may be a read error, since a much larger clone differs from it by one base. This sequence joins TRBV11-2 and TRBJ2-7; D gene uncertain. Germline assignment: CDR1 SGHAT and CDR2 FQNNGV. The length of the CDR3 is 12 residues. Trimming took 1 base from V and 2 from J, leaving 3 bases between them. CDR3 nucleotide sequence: TGTGCCAGCAGCTTAGCTCCCTACGAGCAGTACTTC. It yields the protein CASSLAPYEQYF. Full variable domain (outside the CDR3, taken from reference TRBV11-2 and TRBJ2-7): EAGVAQSPRYKIIEKRQSVAFWCNPISGHATLYWYQQILGQGPKLLIQFQNNGVVDDSQLPKDRFSAERLKGVDSTLKIQPAKLEDSAVYLCASSLAPYEQYFGPGTRLTVT.

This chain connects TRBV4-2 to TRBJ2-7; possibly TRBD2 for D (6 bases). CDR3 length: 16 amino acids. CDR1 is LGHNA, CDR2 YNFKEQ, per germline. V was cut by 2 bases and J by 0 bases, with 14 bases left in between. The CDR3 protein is CASSQISGSSSYEQYF. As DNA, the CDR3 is TGTGCCAGCAGCCAAATTAGCGGAAGTAGCTCCTACGAGCAGTACTTC.

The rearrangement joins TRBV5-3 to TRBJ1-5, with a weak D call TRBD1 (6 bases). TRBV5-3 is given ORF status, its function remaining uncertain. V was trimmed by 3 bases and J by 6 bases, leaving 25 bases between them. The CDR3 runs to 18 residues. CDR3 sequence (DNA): TGTGCCAGAAGCTCAACTCGGACAGCCTCGAGCGATTGTCAGCCCCAGCATTTT. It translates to CARSSTRTASSDCQPQHF.

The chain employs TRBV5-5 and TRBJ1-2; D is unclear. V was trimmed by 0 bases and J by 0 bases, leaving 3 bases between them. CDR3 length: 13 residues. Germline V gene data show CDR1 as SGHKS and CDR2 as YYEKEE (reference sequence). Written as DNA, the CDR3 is TGTGCCAGCAGCTTGGGGGCTAACTATGGCTACACCTTC. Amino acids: CASSLGANYGYTF.

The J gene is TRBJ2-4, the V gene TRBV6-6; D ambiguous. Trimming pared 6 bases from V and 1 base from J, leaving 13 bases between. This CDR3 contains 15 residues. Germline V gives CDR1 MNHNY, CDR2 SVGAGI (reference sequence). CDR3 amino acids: CASRPQWGAKNIQYF. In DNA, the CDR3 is TGTGCCAGCAGGCCACAATGGGGTGCCAAAAACATTCAGTACTTC.